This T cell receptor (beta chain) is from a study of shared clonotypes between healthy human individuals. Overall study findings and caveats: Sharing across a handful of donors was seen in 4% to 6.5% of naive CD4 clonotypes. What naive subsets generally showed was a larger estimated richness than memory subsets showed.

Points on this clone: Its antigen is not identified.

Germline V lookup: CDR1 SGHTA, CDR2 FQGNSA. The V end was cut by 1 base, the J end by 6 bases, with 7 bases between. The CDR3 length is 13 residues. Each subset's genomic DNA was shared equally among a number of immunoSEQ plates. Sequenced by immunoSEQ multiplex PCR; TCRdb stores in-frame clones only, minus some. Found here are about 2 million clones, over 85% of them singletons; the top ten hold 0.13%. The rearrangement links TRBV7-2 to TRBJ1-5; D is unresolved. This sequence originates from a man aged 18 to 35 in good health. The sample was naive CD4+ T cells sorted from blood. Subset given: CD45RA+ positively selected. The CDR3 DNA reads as TGTGCCAGCAGCTTAGTCCATCTTCAGCCCCAGCATTTT. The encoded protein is CASSLVHLQPQHF.